A single sample is the source of the 9 T cell receptor beta chains below, sequenced in a study of graft-versus-host responses after intestinal transplantation. These receptors lack a known antigen. Data came from immunoSEQ multiplex PCR; TCRdb stores just in-frame clones and leaves some out. The profile shows tens of thousands of clones, roughly four fifths of them singletons. The sequenced sample was unstimulated CD8+ T cells sorted from spleen or lymph node cells, obtained before intestinal transplant. These receptors were obtained from a human donor who received an intestinal transplant.

In its sample, this clone was seen once. J is TRBJ2-1 and V is TRBV5-1; weak D call: TRBD2 (5 bases). CDR3 length: 13 residues. The germline gives CDR1 SGHRS, CDR2 YFSETQ. V lost 6 bases to trimming and J lost 3 bases, with 10 bases between them. CDR3 amino acids: CASTGVVYNEQFF. The CDR3 DNA sequence: TGCGCCAGCACCGGGGTTGTCTACAATGAGCAGTTCTTC.

A note on this clone: It is likely a read error: a sequence one base away is far more abundant. Distinct nucleotide sequences in the sample also encode this CDR3. The J gene is TRBJ2-7, the V gene TRBV28; 8 nucleotides align to TRBD2. Germline loops: CDR1 MDHEN, CDR2 SYDVKM. This CDR3 has 14 residues. The CDR3 reads CASSPTSERDEQYF. CDR3 nucleotides: TGTGCTAGCAGCCCGACTAGCGAACGGGACGAGCAGTACTTC.

V and J are TRBV6-5 and TRBJ2-7, with D perhaps matching TRBD2 (6 bases). Germline CDR1 is MNHEY and CDR2 is SVGAGI. Trimming shortened V by 1 base and J by 7 bases, and 17 bases separated the two germline ends. The CDR3 is 15 residues long. CDR3 loop: CASSYLGSEGGEQYF. CDR3 nucleotides: TGTGCCAGCAGTTACTTGGGGTCTGAGGGAGGAGAGCAGTACTTC.

Worth noting for this clone: At one end the junction does not follow the germline gene, possibly because of a read error. The chain recombines TRBV10-1 with TRBJ2-2; 8 nucleotides match TRBD2. The CDR3 covers 13 residues. From germline, CDR1 is WNHNN and CDR2 SYGVQD (reference sequence). CDR3 nucleotide sequence: TGCGCCAGCAGCGGGGGGGACTCCGGTGAGCTGTTTTTT. It encodes CASSGGDSGELFF.

V and J are TRBV4-1 and TRBJ2-3; D is undetermined. Germline loops: CDR1 MGHRA, CDR2 YSYEKL. CDR3 size: 12 residues. Trimming pared 4 bases from V and 10 bases from J, leaving 12 bases between. The CDR3 here is CASSPDHKSQYF. The CDR3 nucleotides are TGCGCCAGCAGCCCTGACCACAAATCGCAGTATTTT.

The chain carries TRBV15 and TRBJ1-1, with D unclear. Germline V gene lookup returns CDR1 LNHNV and CDR2 YYDKDF (reference sequence). Deletions cut 5 bases from V and 4 bases from J, with 20 bases between. The CDR3 is 16 residues long. This CDR3 is CATSARSFMFPTEAFF. The CDR3 DNA reads as TGTGCCACCAGCGCCAGGTCATTTATGTTTCCCACTGAAGCTTTCTTT.

The J gene is TRBJ2-5, the V gene TRBV10-2, with D perhaps TRBD2 (7 bases). Germline V lookup: CDR1 WSHSY, CDR2 SAAADI. V was shortened by 4 bases and J by 2 bases, with 11 bases between the two germline ends. CDR3 length: 14 residues. Written as DNA, the CDR3 is TGCGCCAGCAGTGGGGGGGGCCGACAAGAGACCCAGTACTTC. Amino acids: CASSGGGRQETQYF.

The rearrangement uses TRBV4-1 and TRBJ2-7; 10 bases align to TRBD2. The CDR3 has 12 amino acids. Germline V gene lookup returns CDR1 MGHRA and CDR2 YSYEKL. V gave up 3 bases and J gave up 9 bases; unmatched junction bases: 2. CDR3 DNA sequence: TGCGCCAGCAGCCAGGTAGCGGGGGGGCAGTACTTC. This translates into CASSQVAGGQYF.

V is TRBV28 and J is TRBJ2-7, with 8 bases identical to TRBD2. The CDR3 spans 13 residues. J was trimmed by 3 bases and V by 6 bases; bases with no gene match: 4. Looked up from germline, CDR1 is MDHEN and CDR2 is SYDVKM. As DNA, the CDR3 is TGTGCCAGCAGGTCGGGGGGGTACTACGAGCAGTACTTC. Protein product: CASRSGGYYEQYF.